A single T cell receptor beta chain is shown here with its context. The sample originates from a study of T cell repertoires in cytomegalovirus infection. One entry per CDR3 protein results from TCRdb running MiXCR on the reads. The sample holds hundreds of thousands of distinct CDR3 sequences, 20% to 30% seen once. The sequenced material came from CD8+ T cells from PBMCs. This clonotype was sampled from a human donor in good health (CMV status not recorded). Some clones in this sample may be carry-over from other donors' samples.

This CDR3 reads CASSLVTGNEQFF. The CDR3 DNA follows: TGTGCCAGCAGCTTAGTTACGGGGAATGAGCAGTTCTTC. This chain connects TRBV7-6 to TRBJ2-1, with D perhaps TRBD2 (5 bases). CDR1 is SGHVS, CDR2 FNYEAQ, per germline. The ends were cut back, 1 base at V and 7 bases at J, with 8 bases in the middle. The CDR3 length is 13 residues.